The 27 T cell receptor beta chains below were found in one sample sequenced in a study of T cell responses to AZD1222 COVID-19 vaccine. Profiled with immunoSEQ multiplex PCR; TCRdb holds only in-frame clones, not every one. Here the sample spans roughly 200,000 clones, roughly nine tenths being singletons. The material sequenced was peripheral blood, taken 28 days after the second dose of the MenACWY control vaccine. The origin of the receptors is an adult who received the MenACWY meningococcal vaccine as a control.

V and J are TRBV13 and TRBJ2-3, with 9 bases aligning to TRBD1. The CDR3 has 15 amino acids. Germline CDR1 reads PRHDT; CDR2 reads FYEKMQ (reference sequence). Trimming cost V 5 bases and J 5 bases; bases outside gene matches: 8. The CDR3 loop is CASSPGTGSEDTQYF. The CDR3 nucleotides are TGTGCCAGCAGCCCCGGGACAGGGTCGGAAGATACGCAGTATTTT.

CDR3 DNA: TGTGCCAGCAAAAAACAGGGGATCAACGAGCAGTACTTC. Amino acids: CASKKQGINEQYF. The rearrangement links TRBV28 to TRBJ2-7; TRBD1 matches at 7 bases. This CDR3 is built from 13 residues. With V trimmed by 7 bases and J by 5 bases, 8 bases remained unmatched. Germline assignment: CDR1 MDHEN and CDR2 SYDVKM.

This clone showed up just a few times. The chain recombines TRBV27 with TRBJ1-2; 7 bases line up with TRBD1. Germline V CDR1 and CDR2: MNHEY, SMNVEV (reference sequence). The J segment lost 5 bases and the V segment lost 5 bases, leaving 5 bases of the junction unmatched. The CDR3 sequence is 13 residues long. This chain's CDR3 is CASSPKGAYGYTF. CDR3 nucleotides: TGTGCCAGCAGTCCCAAGGGGGCGTATGGCTACACCTTC.

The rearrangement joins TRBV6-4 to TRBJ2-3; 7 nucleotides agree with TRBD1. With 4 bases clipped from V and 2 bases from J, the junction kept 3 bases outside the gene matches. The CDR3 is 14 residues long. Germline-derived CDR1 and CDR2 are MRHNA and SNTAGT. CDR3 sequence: CASSVGTDTDTQYF. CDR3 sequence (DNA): TGTGCCAGCAGTGTGGGGACAGACACAGATACGCAGTATTTT.

The DNA for the CDR3 is TGTGCCAGCGGAAACCGGGACGAACTGTTTTTT. Encoded protein: CASGNRDELFF. The chain combines TRBV27 with TRBJ1-4, with D tentatively TRBD1 (5 bases). CDR1 is MNHEY and CDR2 is SMNVEV in the germline V gene (reference sequence). Trimming pared 8 bases from V and 12 bases from J, leaving 13 bases between. The CDR3 extends over 11 amino acids.

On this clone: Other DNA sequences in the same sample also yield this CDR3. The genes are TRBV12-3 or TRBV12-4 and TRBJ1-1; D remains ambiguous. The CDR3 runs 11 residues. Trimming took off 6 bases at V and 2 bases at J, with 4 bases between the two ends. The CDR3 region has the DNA TGTGCCAGCAGCCGAAACACTGAAGCTTTCTTT. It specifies CASSRNTEAFF.

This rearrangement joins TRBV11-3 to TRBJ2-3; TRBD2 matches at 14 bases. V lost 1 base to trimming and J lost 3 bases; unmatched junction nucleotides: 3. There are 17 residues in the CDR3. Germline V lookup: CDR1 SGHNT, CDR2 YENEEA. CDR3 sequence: CASSLGLAGGPTDTQYF. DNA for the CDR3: TGTGCCAGCAGCTTAGGACTAGCGGGAGGGCCGACAGATACGCAGTATTTT. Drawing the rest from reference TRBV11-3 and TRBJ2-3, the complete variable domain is EAGVVQSPRYKIIEKKQPVAFWCNPISGHNTLYWYLQNLGQGPELLIRYENEEAVDDSQLPKDRFSAERLKGVDSTLKIQPAELGDSAVYLCASSLGLAGGPTDTQYFGPGTRLTVL.

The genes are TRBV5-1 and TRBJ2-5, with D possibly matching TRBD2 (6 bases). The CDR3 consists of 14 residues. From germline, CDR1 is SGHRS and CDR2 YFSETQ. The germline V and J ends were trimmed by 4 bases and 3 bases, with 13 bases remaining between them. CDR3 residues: CASSRGTLKETQYF. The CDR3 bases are TGCGCCAGCAGCCGGGGGACTCTTAAAGAGACCCAGTACTTC.

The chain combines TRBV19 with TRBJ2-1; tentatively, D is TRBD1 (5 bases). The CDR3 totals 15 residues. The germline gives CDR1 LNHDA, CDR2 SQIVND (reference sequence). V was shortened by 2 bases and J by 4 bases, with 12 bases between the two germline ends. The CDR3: CASSINRSPYNEQFF. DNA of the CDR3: TGTGCCAGTAGTATAAACAGGAGCCCTTACAATGAGCAGTTCTTC.

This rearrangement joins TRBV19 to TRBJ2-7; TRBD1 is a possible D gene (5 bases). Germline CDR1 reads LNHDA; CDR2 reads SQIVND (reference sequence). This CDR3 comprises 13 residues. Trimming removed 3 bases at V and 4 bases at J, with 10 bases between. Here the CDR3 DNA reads TGTGCCAGTAGTATTCAGGACAAGTACGAGCAGTACTTC. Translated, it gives CASSIQDKYEQYF.

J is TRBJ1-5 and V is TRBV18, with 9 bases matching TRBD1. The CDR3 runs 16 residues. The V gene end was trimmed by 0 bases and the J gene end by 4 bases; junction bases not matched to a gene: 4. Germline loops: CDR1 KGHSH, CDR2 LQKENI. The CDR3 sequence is CASSPPGDRVNQPQHF. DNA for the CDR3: TGTGCCAGCTCACCACCGGGGGACAGGGTAAATCAGCCCCAGCATTTT.

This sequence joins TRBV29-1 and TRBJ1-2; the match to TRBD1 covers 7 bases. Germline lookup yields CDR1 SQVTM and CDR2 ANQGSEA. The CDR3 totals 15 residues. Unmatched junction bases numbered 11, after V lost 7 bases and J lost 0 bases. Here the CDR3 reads CSATGVLKANYGYTF. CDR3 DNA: TGCAGCGCTACAGGGGTCCTAAAAGCTAACTATGGCTACACCTTC.

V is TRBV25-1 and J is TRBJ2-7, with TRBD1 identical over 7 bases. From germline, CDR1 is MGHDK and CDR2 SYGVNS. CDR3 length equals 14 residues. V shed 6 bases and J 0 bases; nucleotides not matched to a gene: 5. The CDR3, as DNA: TGTGCCAGCAGGGCACAGGGGATCTCCTACGAGCAGTACTTC. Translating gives CASRAQGISYEQYF.

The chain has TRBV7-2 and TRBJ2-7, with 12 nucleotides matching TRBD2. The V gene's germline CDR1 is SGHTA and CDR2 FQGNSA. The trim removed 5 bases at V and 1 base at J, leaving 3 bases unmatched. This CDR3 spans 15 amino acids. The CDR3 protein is CASSGGLAGSYEQYF. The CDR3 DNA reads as TGTGCCAGCAGCGGCGGACTAGCGGGGTCCTACGAGCAGTACTTC.

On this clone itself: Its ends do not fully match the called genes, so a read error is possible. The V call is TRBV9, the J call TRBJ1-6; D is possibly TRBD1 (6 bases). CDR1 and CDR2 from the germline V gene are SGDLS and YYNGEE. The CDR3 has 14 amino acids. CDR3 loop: CASSPTGYSSPLHF. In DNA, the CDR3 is TGTGCCAGCAGTCCTACAGGGTATAGTTCACCCCTCCACTTT.

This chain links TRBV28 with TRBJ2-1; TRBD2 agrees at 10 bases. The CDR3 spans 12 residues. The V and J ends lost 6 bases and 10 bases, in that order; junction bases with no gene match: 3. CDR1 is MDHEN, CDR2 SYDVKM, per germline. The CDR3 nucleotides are TGTGCCAGCAGCATTAGCGGGAGGGAGCAGTTCTTC. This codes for CASSISGREQFF.

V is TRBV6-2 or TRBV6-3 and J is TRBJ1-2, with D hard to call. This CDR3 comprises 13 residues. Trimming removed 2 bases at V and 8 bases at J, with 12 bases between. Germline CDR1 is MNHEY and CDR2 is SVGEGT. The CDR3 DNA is TGTGCCAGCAGTTACGGCCGTCTGTCGGGCTACACCTTC. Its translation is CASSYGRLSGYTF.

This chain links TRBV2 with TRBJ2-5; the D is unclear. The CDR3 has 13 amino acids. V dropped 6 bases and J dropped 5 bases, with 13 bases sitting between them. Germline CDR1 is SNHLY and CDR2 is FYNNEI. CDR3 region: CASRVDIAETQYF. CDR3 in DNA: TGTGCCAGCAGAGTAGACATTGCCGAGACCCAGTACTTC.

CDR3 nucleotides: TGTGCCAGCAGCCCACGGGCAGCTCAGAACACTGAAGCTTTCTTT. Translating gives CASSPRAAQNTEAFF. The gene calls are TRBV7-6 and TRBJ1-1, with D uncertain. CDR3 length: 15 residues. Germline assignment: CDR1 SGHVS and CDR2 FNYEAQ. Trimming removed 5 bases from V and 1 base from J, with 14 bases in between.

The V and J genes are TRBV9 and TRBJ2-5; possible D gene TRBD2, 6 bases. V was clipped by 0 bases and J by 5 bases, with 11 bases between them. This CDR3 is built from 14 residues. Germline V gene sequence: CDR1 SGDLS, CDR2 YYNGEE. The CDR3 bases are TGTGCCAGCAGCGTAGCGGGAGTAGGGGAGACCCAGTACTTC. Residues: CASSVAGVGETQYF.

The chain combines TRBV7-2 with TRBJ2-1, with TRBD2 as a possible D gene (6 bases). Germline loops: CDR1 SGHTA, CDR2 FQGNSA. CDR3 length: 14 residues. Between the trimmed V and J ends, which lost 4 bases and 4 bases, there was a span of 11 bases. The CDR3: CASSWASVYNEQFF. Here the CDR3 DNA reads TGTGCCAGCAGCTGGGCTAGCGTATACAATGAGCAGTTCTTC.

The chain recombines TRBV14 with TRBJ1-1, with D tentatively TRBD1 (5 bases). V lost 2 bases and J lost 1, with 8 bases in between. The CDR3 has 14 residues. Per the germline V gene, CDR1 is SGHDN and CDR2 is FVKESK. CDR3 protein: CASSQHRRNTEAFF. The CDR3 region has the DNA TGTGCCAGCAGCCAACACAGGAGGAACACTGAAGCTTTCTTT.

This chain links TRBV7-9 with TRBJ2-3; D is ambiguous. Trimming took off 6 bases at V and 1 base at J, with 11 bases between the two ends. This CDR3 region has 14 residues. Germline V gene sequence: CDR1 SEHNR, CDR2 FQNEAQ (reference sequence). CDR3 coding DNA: TGTGCCAGCAGTCGCCCAGCCCGCACAGATACGCAGTATTTT. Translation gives CASSRPARTDTQYF.

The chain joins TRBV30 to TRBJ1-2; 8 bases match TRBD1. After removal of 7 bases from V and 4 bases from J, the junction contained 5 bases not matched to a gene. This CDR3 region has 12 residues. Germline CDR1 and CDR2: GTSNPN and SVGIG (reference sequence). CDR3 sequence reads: CALNRGGYGYTF. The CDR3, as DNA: TGTGCCTTGAACAGGGGGGGCTATGGCTACACCTTC.

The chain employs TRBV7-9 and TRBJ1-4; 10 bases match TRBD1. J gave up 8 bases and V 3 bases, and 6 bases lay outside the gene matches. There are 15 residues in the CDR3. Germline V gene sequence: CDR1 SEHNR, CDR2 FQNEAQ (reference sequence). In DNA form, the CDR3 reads TGTGCCAGCAGCTTGATCGGGACAGGGGACGAAAAACTGTTTTTT. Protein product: CASSLIGTGDEKLFF.

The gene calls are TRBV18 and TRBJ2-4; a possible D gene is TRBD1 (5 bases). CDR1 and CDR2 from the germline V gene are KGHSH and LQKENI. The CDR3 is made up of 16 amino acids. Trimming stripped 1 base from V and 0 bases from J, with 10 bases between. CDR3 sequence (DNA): TGTGCCAGCTCACCACTCCCCAGGGTAGCCAAAAACATTCAGTACTTC. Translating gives CASSPLPRVAKNIQYF.

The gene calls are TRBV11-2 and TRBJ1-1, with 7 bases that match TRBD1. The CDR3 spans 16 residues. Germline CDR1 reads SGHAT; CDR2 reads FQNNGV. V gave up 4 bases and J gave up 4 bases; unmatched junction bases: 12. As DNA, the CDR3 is TGTGCCAGCAGCTCCAATCACAGGGGCCGTTCCACTGAAGCTTTCTTT. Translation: CASSSNHRGRSTEAFF.